This TCR beta chain is from a study of graft-versus-host responses after intestinal transplantation. Study-wide points: Subjects displaying graft-donor T cell macrochimerism possessed elevated graft-versus-host to host-versus-graft clonal ratios inside allografts. In recipient marrow, GvH clones were found, and some appeared first in ileum or blood. An association linked early post-transplant HvG declines with peak circulating GvH clone levels.

Some clones are missing from TCRdb's copy, which holds only in-frame ones; the method was immunoSEQ multiplex PCR. The profile shows about 19,000 clones, approximately 90% of them singletons. With regard to this clone: Its cognate antigen is unknown.

The ends lost 7 bases at V and 6 bases at J; junction bases unmatched: 7. The CDR3 has 14 amino acids. The sequences come from PBMCs, collected less than 400 days after transplant. The genes are TRBV5-3 and TRBJ1-6; 7 bases align to TRBD1. TRBV5-3 is treated as an ORF (open reading frame) with a function not yet certain. This sequence originates from a human patient who received an intestinal transplant, so some T cells may come from the graft donor. This CDR3 reads CARSVDRVNSPLHF. DNA for the CDR3: TGTGCCAGATCCGTCGACAGGGTTAATTCACCCCTCCACTTT.